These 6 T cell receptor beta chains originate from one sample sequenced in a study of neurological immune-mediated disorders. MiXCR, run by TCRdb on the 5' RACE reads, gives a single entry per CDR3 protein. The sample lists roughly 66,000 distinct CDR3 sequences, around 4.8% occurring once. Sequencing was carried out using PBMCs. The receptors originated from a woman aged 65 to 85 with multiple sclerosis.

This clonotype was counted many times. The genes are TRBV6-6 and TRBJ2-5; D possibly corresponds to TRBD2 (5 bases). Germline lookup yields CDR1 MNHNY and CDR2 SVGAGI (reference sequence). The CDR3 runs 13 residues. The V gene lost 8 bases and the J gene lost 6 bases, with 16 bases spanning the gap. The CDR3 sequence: CASLSGGGQTQYF. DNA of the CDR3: TGTGCCAGCCTCTCAGGAGGAGGTCAGACCCAGTACTTC.

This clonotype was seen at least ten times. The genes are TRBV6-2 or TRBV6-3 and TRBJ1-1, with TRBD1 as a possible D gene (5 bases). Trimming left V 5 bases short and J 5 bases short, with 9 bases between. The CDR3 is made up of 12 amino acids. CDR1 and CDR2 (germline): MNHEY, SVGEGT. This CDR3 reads CASSDSHTEAFF. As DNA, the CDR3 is TGTGCCAGCAGTGACAGTCATACTGAAGCTTTCTTT.

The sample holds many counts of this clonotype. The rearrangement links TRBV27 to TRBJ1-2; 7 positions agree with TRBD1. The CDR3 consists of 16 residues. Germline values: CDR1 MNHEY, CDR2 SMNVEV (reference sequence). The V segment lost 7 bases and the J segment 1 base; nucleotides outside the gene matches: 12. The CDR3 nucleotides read TGTGCCAGCACAACCTTACTACAGGGGTTTAACTATGGCTACACCTTC. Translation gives CASTTLLQGFNYGYTF.

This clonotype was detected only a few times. The DNA for the CDR3 is TGTGCCAGCAGCTTAGGGGCTGGGACTAGGGGCAATGAGCAGTTCTTC. Protein sequence: CASSLGAGTRGNEQFF. The genes are TRBV7-2 and TRBJ2-1, with 8 positions matching TRBD2. V dropped 1 base and J dropped 6; count of bases not matched to a gene: 8. This CDR3 has 16 residues. CDR1 and CDR2 from the germline V gene are SGHTA and FQGNSA.

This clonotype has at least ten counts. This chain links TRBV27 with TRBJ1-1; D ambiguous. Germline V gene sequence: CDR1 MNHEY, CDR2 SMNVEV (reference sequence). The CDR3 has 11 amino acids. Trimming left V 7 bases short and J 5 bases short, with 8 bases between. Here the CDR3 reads CASKVGTEAFF. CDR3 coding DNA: TGTGCCAGCAAGGTGGGGACTGAAGCTTTCTTT.

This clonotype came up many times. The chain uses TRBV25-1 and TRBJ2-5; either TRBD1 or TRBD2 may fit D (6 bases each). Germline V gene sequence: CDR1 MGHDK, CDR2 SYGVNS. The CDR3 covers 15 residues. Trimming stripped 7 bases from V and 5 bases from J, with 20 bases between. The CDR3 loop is CASTHPGAVGETQYF. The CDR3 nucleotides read TGTGCCAGCACCCACCCGGGGGCCGTGGGTGAGACCCAGTACTTC.